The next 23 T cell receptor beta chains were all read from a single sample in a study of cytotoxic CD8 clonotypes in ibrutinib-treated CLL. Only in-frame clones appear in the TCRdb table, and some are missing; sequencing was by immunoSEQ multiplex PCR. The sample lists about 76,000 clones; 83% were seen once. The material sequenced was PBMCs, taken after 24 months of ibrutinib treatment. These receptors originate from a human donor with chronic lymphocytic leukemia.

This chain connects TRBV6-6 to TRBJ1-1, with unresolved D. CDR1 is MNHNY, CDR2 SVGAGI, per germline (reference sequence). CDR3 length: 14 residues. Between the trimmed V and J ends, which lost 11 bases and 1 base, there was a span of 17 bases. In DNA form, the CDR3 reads TGTGCCTCAGCCCGGGGTCTGTCGAACACTGAAGCTTTCTTT. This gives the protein CASARGLSNTEAFF.

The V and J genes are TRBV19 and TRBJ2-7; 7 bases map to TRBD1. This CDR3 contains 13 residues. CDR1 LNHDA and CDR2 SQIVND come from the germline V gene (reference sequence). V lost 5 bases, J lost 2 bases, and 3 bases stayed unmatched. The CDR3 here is CASSVTGTYEQYF. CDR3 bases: TGTGCCAGTAGTGTGACAGGGACCTACGAGCAGTACTTC.

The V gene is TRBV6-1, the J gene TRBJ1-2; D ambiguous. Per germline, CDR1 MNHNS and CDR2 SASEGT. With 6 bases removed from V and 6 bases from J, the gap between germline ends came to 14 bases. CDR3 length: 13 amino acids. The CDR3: CASSLNFLHGYTF. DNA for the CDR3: TGTGCCAGCAGCCTGAATTTCTTGCATGGCTACACCTTC.

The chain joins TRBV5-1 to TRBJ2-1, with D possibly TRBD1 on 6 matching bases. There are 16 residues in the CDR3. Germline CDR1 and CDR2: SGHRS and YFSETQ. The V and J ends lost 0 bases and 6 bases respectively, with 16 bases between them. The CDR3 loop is CASSLGATGPGNEQFF. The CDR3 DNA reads TGCGCCAGCAGCTTGGGGGCAACAGGGCCCGGCAATGAGCAGTTCTTC.

CDR3 loop: CASSYGQGGGQPQHF. In nucleotides, the CDR3 is TGTGCCAGTAGTTATGGACAGGGCGGGGGTCAGCCCCAGCATTTT. The chain has TRBV19 and TRBJ1-5, with 8 positions matching TRBD1. The CDR3 contains 15 residues. After removal of 5 bases from V and 6 bases from J, the junction contained 9 bases not matched to a gene. Germline lookup yields CDR1 LNHDA and CDR2 SQIVND (reference sequence).

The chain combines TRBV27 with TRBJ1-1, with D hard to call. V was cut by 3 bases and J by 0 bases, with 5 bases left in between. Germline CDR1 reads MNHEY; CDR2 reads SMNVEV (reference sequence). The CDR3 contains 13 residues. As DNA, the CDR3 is TGTGCCAGCAGTTTCCAGTTGAACACTGAAGCTTTCTTT. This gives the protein CASSFQLNTEAFF.

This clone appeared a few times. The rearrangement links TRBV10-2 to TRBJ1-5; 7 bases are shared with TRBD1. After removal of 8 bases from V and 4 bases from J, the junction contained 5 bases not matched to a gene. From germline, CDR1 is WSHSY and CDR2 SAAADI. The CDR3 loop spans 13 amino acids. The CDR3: CASAATGNQPQHF. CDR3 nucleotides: TGCGCCAGCGCCGCGACAGGGAATCAGCCCCAGCATTTT.

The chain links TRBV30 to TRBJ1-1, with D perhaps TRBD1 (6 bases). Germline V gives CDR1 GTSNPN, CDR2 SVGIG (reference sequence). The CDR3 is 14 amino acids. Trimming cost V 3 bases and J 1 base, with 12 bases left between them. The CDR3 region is CAWRASRGNTEAFF. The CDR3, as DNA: TGTGCCTGGAGGGCGAGCAGGGGGAACACTGAAGCTTTCTTT.

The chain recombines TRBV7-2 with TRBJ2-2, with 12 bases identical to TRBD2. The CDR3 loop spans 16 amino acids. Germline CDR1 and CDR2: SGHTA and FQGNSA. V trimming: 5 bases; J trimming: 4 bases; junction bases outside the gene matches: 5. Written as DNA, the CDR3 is TGTGCCAGCAGCGAACTAGCGGGAGGACTCACCGGGGAGCTGTTTTTT. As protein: CASSELAGGLTGELFF.

CDR3 sequence (DNA): TGTGCCAGCAGGCCAGGACTGGGCGGGCAGTACTTC. Its translation is CASRPGLGGQYF. The rearrangement links TRBV11-2 to TRBJ2-7; possibly TRBD2 for D (5 bases). Germline assignment: CDR1 SGHAT and CDR2 FQNNGV. Trimming shortened V by 6 bases and J by 9 bases, and 15 bases separated the two germline ends. The CDR3 loop spans 12 amino acids.

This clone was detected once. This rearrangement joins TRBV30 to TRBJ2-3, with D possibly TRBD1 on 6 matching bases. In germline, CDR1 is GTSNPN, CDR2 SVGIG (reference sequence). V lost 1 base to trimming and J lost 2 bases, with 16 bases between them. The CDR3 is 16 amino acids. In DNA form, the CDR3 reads TGTGCCTGGAGTGAAGGACAGCGAGCGTACACAGATACGCAGTATTTT. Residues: CAWSEGQRAYTDTQYF.

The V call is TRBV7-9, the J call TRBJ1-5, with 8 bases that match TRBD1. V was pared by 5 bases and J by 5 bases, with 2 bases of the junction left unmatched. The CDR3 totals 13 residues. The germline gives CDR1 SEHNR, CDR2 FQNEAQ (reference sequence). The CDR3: CASSLTGDQPQHF. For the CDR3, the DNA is TGTGCCAGCAGCCTGACAGGGGATCAGCCCCAGCATTTT.

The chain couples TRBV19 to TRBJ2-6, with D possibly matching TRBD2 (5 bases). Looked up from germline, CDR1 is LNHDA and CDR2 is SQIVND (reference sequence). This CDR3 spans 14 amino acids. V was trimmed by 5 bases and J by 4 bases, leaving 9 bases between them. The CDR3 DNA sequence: TGTGCCAGTAGTCCGGGGATCGGGGCCAACGTCCTGACTTTC. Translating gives CASSPGIGANVLTF.

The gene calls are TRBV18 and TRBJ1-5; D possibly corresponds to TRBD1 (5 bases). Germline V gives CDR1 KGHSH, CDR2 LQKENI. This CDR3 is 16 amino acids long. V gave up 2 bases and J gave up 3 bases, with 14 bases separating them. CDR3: CASSPTRVTDNQPQHF. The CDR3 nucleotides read TGTGCCAGCTCACCAACCAGGGTAACGGACAATCAGCCCCAGCATTTT. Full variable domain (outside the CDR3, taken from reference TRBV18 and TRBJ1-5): NAGVMQNPRHLVRRRGQEARLRCSPMKGHSHVYWYRQLPEEGLKFMVYLQKENIIDESGMPKERFSAEFPKEGPSILRIQQVVRGDSAAYFCASSPTRVTDNQPQHFGDGTRLSIL.

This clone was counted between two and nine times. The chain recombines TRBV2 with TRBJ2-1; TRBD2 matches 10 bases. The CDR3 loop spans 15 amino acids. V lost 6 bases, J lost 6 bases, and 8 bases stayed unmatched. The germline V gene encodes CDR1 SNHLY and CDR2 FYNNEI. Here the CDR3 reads CASRPWSSGSNEQFF. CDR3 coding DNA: TGTGCCAGCAGGCCTTGGTCTAGCGGGAGCAATGAGCAGTTCTTC.

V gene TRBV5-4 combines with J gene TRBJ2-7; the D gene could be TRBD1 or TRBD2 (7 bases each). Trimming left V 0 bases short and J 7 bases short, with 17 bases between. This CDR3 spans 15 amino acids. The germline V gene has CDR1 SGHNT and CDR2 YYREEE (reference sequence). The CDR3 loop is CASSLGQGGPREQYF. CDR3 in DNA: TGTGCCAGCAGCTTGGGGCAGGGGGGGCCGAGAGAGCAGTACTTC.

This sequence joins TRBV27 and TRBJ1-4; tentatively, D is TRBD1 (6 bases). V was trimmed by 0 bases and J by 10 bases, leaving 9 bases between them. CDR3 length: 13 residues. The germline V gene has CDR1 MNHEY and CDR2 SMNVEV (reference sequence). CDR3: CASSLSGQRKLFF. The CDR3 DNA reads TGTGCCAGCAGTTTATCTGGACAGCGAAAACTGTTTTTT.

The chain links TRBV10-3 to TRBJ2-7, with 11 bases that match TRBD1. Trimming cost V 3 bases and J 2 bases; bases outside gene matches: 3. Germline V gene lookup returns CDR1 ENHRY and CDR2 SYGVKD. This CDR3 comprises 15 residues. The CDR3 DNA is TGTGCCATCAGTGAAAAGGGACAGGGGGCCTACGAGCAGTACTTC. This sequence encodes CAISEKGQGAYEQYF.

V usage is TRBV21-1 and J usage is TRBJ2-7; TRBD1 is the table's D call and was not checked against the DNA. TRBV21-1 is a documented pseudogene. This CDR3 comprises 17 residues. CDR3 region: CASSKDGDRGVSYEQYF. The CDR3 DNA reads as TGTGCCAGCAGCAAAGATGGGGACAGGGGTGTTTCCTACGAGCAGTACTTC.

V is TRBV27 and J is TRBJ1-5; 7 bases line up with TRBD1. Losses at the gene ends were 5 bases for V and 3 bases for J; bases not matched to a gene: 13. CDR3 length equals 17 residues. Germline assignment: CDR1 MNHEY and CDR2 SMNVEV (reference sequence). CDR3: CASSPTGADAFNQPQHF. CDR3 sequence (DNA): TGTGCCAGCAGTCCCACAGGGGCCGACGCATTCAATCAGCCCCAGCATTTT.

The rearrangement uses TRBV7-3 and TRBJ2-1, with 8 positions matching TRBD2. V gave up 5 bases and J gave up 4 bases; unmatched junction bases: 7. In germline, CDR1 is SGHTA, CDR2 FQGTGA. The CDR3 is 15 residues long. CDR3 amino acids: CASSLSGSAYNEQFF. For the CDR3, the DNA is TGTGCCAGCAGCCTGAGCGGGAGTGCTTACAATGAGCAGTTCTTC.

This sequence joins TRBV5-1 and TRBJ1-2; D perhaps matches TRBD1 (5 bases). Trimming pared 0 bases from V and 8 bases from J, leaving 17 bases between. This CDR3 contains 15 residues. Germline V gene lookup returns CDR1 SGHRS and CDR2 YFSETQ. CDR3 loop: CASSLGRANPGGYTF. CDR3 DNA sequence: TGCGCCAGCAGCTTGGGGAGGGCCAACCCAGGGGGCTACACCTTC.

CDR3: CASSDGRVHPGTQYF. CDR3 in DNA: TGTGCCAGCAGTGATGGACGGGTCCACCCAGGGACCCAGTACTTC. The rearrangement links TRBV9 to TRBJ2-5; D not resolved. The CDR3 spans 15 residues. The V gene's germline CDR1 is SGDLS and CDR2 YYNGEE. The V gene lost 5 bases and the J gene lost 7 bases, with 21 bases spanning the gap.